This T cell receptor (beta chain) was captured by sequencing in a study of shared clonotypes between healthy human individuals. Findings and limits, study-wide: Blood was the only sampled material, and tissue repertoires likely differ. Naive subsets generally exceeded memory subsets in estimated richness. Among non-shared clonotypes, generation probabilities were lower than among those shared by all four donors.

Sequencing used immunoSEQ multiplex PCR; TCRdb keeps in-frame clones, though not all of them. The sample gives 2 million or so clones, roughly 95% of which show up once; roughly 1% is in the top ten. Trimming shortened V by 0 bases and J by 3 bases, and 14 bases separated the two germline ends. The CDR3 length is 16 residues. The germline V gene has CDR1 LGHNA and CDR2 YNFKEQ. Regarding this clone: Its antigen is unidentified.

As defined, naive CD8 cells were CD45RO-negative and positively selected for CCR7, with terminally differentiated effector memory CD45RA+ cells excluded. The donor cohort consisted entirely of Caucasian adults residing in Nashville, Tennessee. What was sequenced was naive CD8+ T cells sorted from blood. The rearrangement links TRBV4-2 to TRBJ1-1, with D possibly matching TRBD1 (6 bases). This TCR was sampled from a man younger than 35 in good health. In DNA form, the CDR3 reads TGTGCCAGCAGCCAAGATCTAGTAGGGGGGTACACTGAAGCTTTCTTT. Its protein is CASSQDLVGGYTEAFF.